This T cell receptor beta chain was recorded in a study of blood T cell repertoires in COVID-19. Study-level information: Italy, Spain and the United States were the sources of the convalescent and acute COVID-19 samples.

Trimming cost V 8 bases and J 8 bases; bases outside gene matches: 11. The V gene's germline CDR1 is SNHLY and CDR2 FYNNEI. This CDR3 is 13 amino acids long. Libraries were prepared by immunoSEQ multiplex PCR; TCRdb keeps only in-frame clonotypes and omits some of them. The sample has 45,000 or so clones, 75% to 90% seen once. The V call is TRBV2, the J call TRBJ1-1, with 7 nucleotides matching TRBD1. Sequenced sample: peripheral blood. The sequence came from a woman of 80 years or more with active COVID-19. CDR3 nucleotides: TGTGCCAGCTTATTTGGCCCGGGACAGGAAGCTTTCTTT. It codes for CASLFGPGQEAFF.